One sample yielded the 15 T cell receptor beta chains listed below, sequenced in a study of T cells in Graves' hyperthyroidism and ophthalmopathy. TCR beta CDR3 sequences were amplified from RNA transcripts. First-round RT-PCR of the TCR CDR3 relied on the HTBI primer set. MiXCR was run by TCRdb on the multiplex PCR reads, yielding one entry per CDR3 protein. Among a few hundred thousand distinct CDR3 sequences listed, about 20% were seen once. The material sequenced was blood. These receptors were taken from a woman aged 45-65 years with Graves' hyperthyroidism.

J is TRBJ2-2 and V is TRBV11-2; 8 bases agree with TRBD2. There are 16 residues in the CDR3. Trimming took 4 bases from V and 4 from J; bases not matched to a gene: 8. Germline lookup yields CDR1 SGHAT and CDR2 FQNNGV. The chain's CDR3 is CASSSRTSRRTGELFF. For the CDR3, the DNA is TGTGCCAGCAGCTCCCGGACTAGCCGACGCACCGGGGAGCTGTTTTTT.

This sequence joins TRBV11-2 and TRBJ2-7; D uncertain. This CDR3 is 12 amino acids long. CDR1 and CDR2 (germline): SGHAT, FQNNGV. V lost 2 bases to trimming and J lost 5 bases, with 7 bases between them. The DNA for the CDR3 is TGTGCCAGCAGCTTATTCCGGAACGAGCAGTACTTC. It yields the protein CASSLFRNEQYF.

This clonotype was seen more than once but under ten times. The chain carries TRBV4-1 and TRBJ1-4; tentative D call: TRBD1 (5 bases). Trimming cost V 1 base and J 10 bases, with 16 bases left between them. The germline V gene has CDR1 MGHRA and CDR2 YSYEKL. This CDR3 comprises 15 residues. The CDR3 region is CASSQVQGRFGKLFF. The CDR3 DNA sequence: TGCGCCAGCAGCCAAGTCCAGGGAAGGTTCGGAAAACTGTTTTTT.

The CDR3, as DNA: TGTGCCAGCAGCCCCCCCCCGGAGTGGGGAACAGAAGGCTACACCTTC. Translation: CASSPPPEWGTEGYTF. The V call is TRBV7-9, the J call TRBJ1-2; D is ambiguous. V was cut by 5 bases and J by 8 bases, with 24 bases left in between. The CDR3 runs to 16 residues. Germline V CDR1 and CDR2: SEHNR, FQNEAQ (reference sequence).

V is TRBV5-5 and J is TRBJ1-5, with 9 bases fitting TRBD1. Germline CDR1 SGHKS, CDR2 YYEKEE (reference sequence). The CDR3 totals 15 residues. Germline trimming cut 4 bases from V and 6 bases from J; bases unmatched to any gene: 8. DNA of the CDR3: TGTGCCAGCAGCCGACAGGGGGTTATCGGTCAGCCCCAGCATTTT. Amino acids: CASSRQGVIGQPQHF.

This rearrangement joins TRBV28 to TRBJ1-1; TRBD1 matches 9 bases. Per germline, CDR1 MDHEN and CDR2 SYDVKM. The J segment lost 4 bases and the V segment lost 6 bases, leaving 6 bases of the junction unmatched. There are 14 residues in the CDR3. CDR3 amino acids: CASSSRTGVTEAFF. CDR3 DNA: TGTGCCAGCAGCTCTAGGACAGGGGTCACTGAAGCTTTCTTT.

This clonotype was observed a few times. The CDR3 is CASSSGQGAPGELFF. The CDR3 DNA is TGTGCCAGCAGCTCCGGACAGGGGGCACCCGGGGAGCTGTTTTTT. The V and J genes are TRBV5-8 and TRBJ2-2; 11 bases align to TRBD1. The germline V gene encodes CDR1 SGHTS and CDR2 YDEGEE. The CDR3 extends over 15 amino acids. J gave up 6 bases and V 3 bases, and 4 bases lay outside the gene matches.

J is TRBJ1-2 and V is TRBV20-1, with D unclear. CDR1 and CDR2 (germline): DFQATT, SNEGSKA (reference sequence). Trimming left V 4 bases short and J 8 bases short, with 17 bases between. The CDR3 extends over 13 amino acids. The CDR3 DNA reads TGCAGTGCTACTCTGACCCTGACGGAGGGCTACACCTTC. This gives the protein CSATLTLTEGYTF.

The J gene is TRBJ2-3, the V gene TRBV30; D unresolved. The V and J ends lost 2 bases and 2 bases respectively, with 8 bases between them. The CDR3 has 13 amino acids. From germline, CDR1 is GTSNPN and CDR2 SVGIG (reference sequence). The CDR3 loop reads CAWSYLLTDTQYF. The DNA for the CDR3 is TGTGCCTGGAGTTATTTACTCACAGATACGCAGTATTTT.

This clonotype has ten or more counts. The chain links TRBV2 to TRBJ2-7; no clear D gene. CDR1 is SNHLY and CDR2 is FYNNEI in the germline V gene. This CDR3 is 14 amino acids long. V was cut by 3 bases and J by 1 base, with 10 bases left in between. The chain's CDR3 is CASSDLLVSYEQYF. The DNA of the CDR3 is TGTGCCAGCAGTGACCTGCTGGTTTCCTACGAGCAGTACTTC. The whole variable domain, remainder taken from reference TRBV2 and TRBJ2-7, is EPEVTQTPSHQVTQMGQEVILRCVPISNHLYFYWYRQILGQKVEFLVSFYNNEISEKSEIFDDQFSVERPDGSNFTLKIRSTKLEDSAMYFCASSDLLVSYEQYFGPGTRLTVT.

The sample holds many counts of this clonotype. This rearrangement joins TRBV20-1 to TRBJ2-7, with 9 bases aligning to TRBD2. J was trimmed by 6 bases and V by 0 bases; bases with no gene match: 12. The CDR3 runs 16 residues. Germline V CDR1 and CDR2: DFQATT, SNEGSKA (reference sequence). CDR3 DNA: TGCAGTGCTAGAGATCCAGCGGGGGGTACTTCTTTCGAGCAGTACTTC. It specifies CSARDPAGGTSFEQYF.

With regard to this clonotype: This clone may be a read error of a much larger clone one base away. This sequence joins TRBV19 and TRBJ1-1; the D is unclear. The CDR3 extends over 14 amino acids. The V end lost 1 base, the J end lost 1 base, and 7 bases lay between the germline ends. The germline V gene encodes CDR1 LNHDA and CDR2 SQIVND (reference sequence). The CDR3 bases are TGTGCCAGTAGTATAGGGTTGCGGAACACTGAAGCTTTCTTT. It encodes CASSIGLRNTEAFF.

This clonotype has a handful of counts. The rearrangement uses TRBV11-2 and TRBJ2-1, with 9 bases that match TRBD2. The CDR3 is 16 amino acids. Germline lookup yields CDR1 SGHAT and CDR2 FQNNGV. Trimming at V came to 5 bases and at J to 7 bases, leaving 12 bases not matched to a gene. The CDR3 coding sequence is TGTGCCAGCAGCCCCTTGGGCGGGAGGGTCCAAAATGAGCAGTTCTTC. This translates into CASSPLGGRVQNEQFF.

On this clonotype itself: The missing conserved phenylalanine or tryptophan at the end of this CDR3 makes a read error likely. V gene TRBV6-1 combines with J gene TRBJ2-7, with 11 bases aligning to TRBD2. The junction had 13 bases not matched to a gene; V was cut back by 6 bases and J by 6 bases. The CDR3 length is 16 residues. Germline V gene data show CDR1 as MNHNS and CDR2 as SASEGT. The CDR3 DNA sequence: TGTGCCAGCAGCCGTCCGACTAGCGGGACCCTCTCCGAGCAGTACCTC. Translation gives CASSRPTSGTLSEQYL.

This clonotype was observed many times. The V gene is TRBV12-3 or TRBV12-4, the J gene TRBJ2-5; TRBD2 matches at 7 bases. The CDR3 is 15 residues long. V was pared by 3 bases and J by 5 bases, with 9 bases of the junction left unmatched. The CDR3 here is CASSFTAGVGETQYF. The CDR3, as DNA: TGTGCCAGCAGTTTTACGGCGGGAGTGGGGGAGACCCAGTACTTC.